This passage covers 13 T cell receptor beta chains from one sample sequenced in a study of blood T cell repertoires in COVID-19. The repertoire was sequenced with immunoSEQ multiplex PCR; TCRdb's copy has only in-frame clones and lacks some. The sample has under 200,000 clones, 70% to 80% seen once. Source material: peripheral blood. These receptors all come from a man between 60 and 75 years old with acute or convalescent COVID-19.

This clone was seen a few times. The chain combines TRBV9 with TRBJ1-1; D remains ambiguous. Per germline, CDR1 SGDLS and CDR2 YYNGEE. CDR3 length: 13 amino acids. V lost 2 bases and J 2 bases, leaving 7 bases between the germline ends. CDR3 loop: CASSVSTNTEAFF. CDR3 DNA sequence: TGTGCCAGCAGCGTCAGTACCAACACTGAAGCTTTCTTT.

V and J are TRBV5-1 and TRBJ2-7, with 10 bases aligning to TRBD1. Germline values: CDR1 SGHRS, CDR2 YFSETQ. The CDR3 is made up of 17 amino acids. Trimming at V came to 4 bases and at J to 1 base, leaving 11 bases not matched to a gene. The CDR3 DNA reads as TGCGCCAGCAGCATCTATATGACAGGGGGCGCATCCTACGAGCAGTACTTC. As protein: CASSIYMTGGASYEQYF.

CDR3: CSVEGYGEREKLFF. The CDR3, as DNA: TGCAGCGTTGAAGGATATGGCGAGCGAGAAAAACTGTTTTTT. The chain couples TRBV29-1 to TRBJ1-4; no definite D call. Trimming left V 1 base short and J 8 bases short, with 14 bases between. The germline CDR1 and CDR2 sequences are SQVTM and ANQGSEA. The CDR3 is 14 residues long.

The chain links TRBV2 to TRBJ1-1; 7 bases are a match to TRBD1. The germline gives CDR1 SNHLY, CDR2 FYNNEI. The ends lost 3 bases at V and 1 base at J; junction bases unmatched: 2. The CDR3 is 14 amino acids. CDR3 amino acids: CASSDQGENTEAFF. The CDR3 DNA follows: TGTGCCAGCAGTGATCAGGGGGAGAACACTGAAGCTTTCTTT.

V is TRBV7-9 and J is TRBJ2-1, with a possible D match to TRBD2 (6 bases). V shed 1 base and J shed 9 bases, with 13 bases lying between them. Germline lookup yields CDR1 SEHNR and CDR2 FQNEAQ (reference sequence). The CDR3 is made up of 14 amino acids. CDR3 residues: CASSLVGTSSEQFF. The CDR3 coding sequence is TGTGCCAGCAGCTTAGTTGGAACTAGCAGTGAGCAGTTCTTC.

The gene calls are TRBV6-5 and TRBJ1-1; 10 bases are shared with TRBD1. V lost 6 bases and J lost 10; bases outside the gene matches: 5. The CDR3 is made up of 12 amino acids. Germline assignment: CDR1 MNHEY and CDR2 SVGAGI. CDR3 nucleotide sequence: TGTGCCAGCAGCCGGACAGGGGGGATAGCTTTCTTT. This codes for CASSRTGGIAFF.

The V call is TRBV19, the J call TRBJ1-1, with 8 bases that match TRBD1. CDR1 LNHDA and CDR2 SQIVND come from the germline V gene (reference sequence). The CDR3 has 17 residues. The trim removed 7 bases at V and 0 bases at J, leaving 13 bases unmatched. Here the CDR3 DNA reads TGTGCCAGTACCATCCTGAGAGACAGGGGTTTGAACACTGAAGCTTTCTTT. It codes for CASTILRDRGLNTEAFF. The entire variable domain, with the rest obtained from reference TRBV19 and TRBJ1-1, is as follows: DGGITQSPKYLFRKEGQNVTLSCEQNLNHDAMYWYRQDPGQGLRLIYYSQIVNDFQKGDIAEGYSVSREKKESFPLTVTSAQKNPTAFYLCASTILRDRGLNTEAFFGQGTRLTVV.

The chain employs TRBV6-5 and TRBJ1-2; 7 bases fit TRBD1. The CDR3 extends over 15 amino acids. The junction had 12 bases not matched to a gene; V was cut back by 7 bases and J by 4 bases. CDR1 and CDR2 (germline): MNHEY, SVGAGI. This chain's CDR3 is CASNPGTARGYGYTF. The CDR3 DNA sequence: TGTGCCAGCAATCCCGGGACAGCTCGGGGCTATGGCTACACCTTC.

The sample holds many counts of this clone. The V and J genes are TRBV19 and TRBJ1-2; 7 bases agree with TRBD1. The length of the CDR3 is 16 residues. From germline, CDR1 is LNHDA and CDR2 SQIVND (reference sequence). Unmatched junction bases numbered 20, after V lost 8 bases and J lost 8 bases. DNA for the CDR3: TGTGCCAGTTCCTCGGGGACAGCGTTTATTTACGGGGGCTACACCTTC. It specifies CASSSGTAFIYGGYTF.

The rearrangement uses TRBV7-3 and TRBJ1-2; D may be TRBD1 (6 bases). Germline loops: CDR1 SGHTA, CDR2 FQGTGA. The CDR3 contains 17 residues. Trimming cost V 5 bases and J 6 bases, with 25 bases left between them. As DNA, the CDR3 is TGTGCCAGCAGCCGATCCGGACAGTCTGCGCGGAGTGATGGCTACACCTTC. Its translation: CASSRSGQSARSDGYTF. The full variable domain, completed using reference TRBV7-3 and TRBJ1-2, is GAGVSQTPSNKVTEKGKYVELRCDPISGHTALYWYRQSLGQGPEFLIYFQGTGAADDSGLPNDRFFAVRPEGSVSTLKIQRTERGDSAVYLCASSRSGQSARSDGYTFGSGTRLTVV.

The chain joins TRBV15 to TRBJ2-5; a possible D gene is TRBD1 (6 bases). This CDR3 region has 15 residues. CDR1 and CDR2 (germline): LNHNV, YYDKDF (reference sequence). V lost 4 bases to trimming and J lost 0 bases, with 12 bases between them. Written as DNA, the CDR3 is TGTGCCACCAGCAAATTCCGGGACAACCAAGAGACCCAGTACTTC. Translating gives CATSKFRDNQETQYF.

This clone showed up just a few times. CDR3: CASGQGYEQYF. CDR3 sequence (DNA): TGTGCCTCCGGACAGGGGTACGAGCAGTACTTC. The chain links TRBV30 to TRBJ2-7; 9 positions agree with TRBD1. This CDR3 region has 11 residues. Germline V lookup: CDR1 GTSNPN, CDR2 SVGIG (reference sequence). Germline trimming cut 7 bases from V and 4 bases from J; bases unmatched to any gene: 2.

The chain is built from TRBV5-1 and TRBJ2-1; unclear D gene. The germline V gene encodes CDR1 SGHRS and CDR2 YFSETQ. CDR3 length: 16 residues. Deletions cut 0 bases from V and 7 bases from J, with 17 bases between. CDR3 nucleotide sequence: TGCGCCAGCAGCTTGGCCATGGTCCCCGCCCGGAATGAGCAGTTCTTC. Translated, it gives CASSLAMVPARNEQFF.